This TCR beta chain originates from a study of T cells in localized non-small cell lung cancer. Findings and caveats of the study: Compared with tumor, uninvolved adjacent lung displayed greater T cell clonality, ranking highest overall. With higher T cell density in blood came longer overall survival. Tumor samples were not multi-region, leaving intratumor heterogeneity unexcluded.

Method: immunoSEQ multiplex PCR; TCRdb's copy keeps in-frame clones and lacks some. The sample yields about 21,000 clones, over 75% seen once. V shed 2 bases and J 0 bases; nucleotides not matched to a gene: 6. This CDR3 spans 19 amino acids. Germline lookup yields CDR1 SGHTA and CDR2 FQGTGA. This clone was counted between two and nine times. Its antigen is still unknown. The TCR sequence derives from a man aged 40-75 years with stage I lung adenocarcinoma. The sample consisted of peripheral blood, taken before any cancer treatment. J is TRBJ2-2 and V is TRBV7-3; 13 bases align to TRBD2. This CDR3 is CASSLRGTSGVTNTGELFF. The CDR3 nucleotides are TGTGCCAGCAGCTTACGTGGGACTAGCGGGGTGACGAACACCGGGGAGCTGTTTTTT.